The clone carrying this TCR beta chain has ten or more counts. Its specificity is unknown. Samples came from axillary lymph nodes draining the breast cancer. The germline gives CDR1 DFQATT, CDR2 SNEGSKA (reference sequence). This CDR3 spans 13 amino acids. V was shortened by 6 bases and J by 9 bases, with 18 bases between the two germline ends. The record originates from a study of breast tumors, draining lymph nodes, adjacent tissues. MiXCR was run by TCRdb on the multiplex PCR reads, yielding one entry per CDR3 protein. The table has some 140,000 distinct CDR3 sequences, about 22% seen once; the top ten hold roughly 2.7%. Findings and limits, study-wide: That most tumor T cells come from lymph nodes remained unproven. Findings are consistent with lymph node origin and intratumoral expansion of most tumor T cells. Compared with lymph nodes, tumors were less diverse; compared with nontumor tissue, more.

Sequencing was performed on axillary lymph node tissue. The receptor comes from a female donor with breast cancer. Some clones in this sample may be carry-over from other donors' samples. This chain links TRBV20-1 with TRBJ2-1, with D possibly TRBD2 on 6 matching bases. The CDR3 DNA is TGCAGTGCACCCCACGGGACTCTGGGTGAGCAGTTCTTC. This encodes CSAPHGTLGEQFF.